Presented here are 23 T cell receptor beta chains from one specimen sequenced in a study of T cell responses to AZD1222 COVID-19 vaccine. Some clones are missing from TCRdb's copy, which holds only in-frame ones; the method was immunoSEQ multiplex PCR. The table shows 140,000 to 150,000 clones, with 80% to 95% occurring only once. The sample consisted of peripheral blood, taken on day 0 of MenACWY control vaccination. Receptors were obtained from an adult in good health.

The V gene is TRBV30, the J gene TRBJ2-7; D possibly corresponds to TRBD2 (5 bases). The CDR3 has 12 residues. Germline lookup yields CDR1 GTSNPN and CDR2 SVGIG (reference sequence). V shed 0 bases and J shed 6 bases, with 9 bases lying between them. The CDR3 DNA reads TGTGCCTGGAGTGTACCGGGATTCGAGCAGTACTTC. Translation: CAWSVPGFEQYF.

A single count supports this clone. The gene calls are TRBV30 and TRBJ1-6, with 7 bases aligning to TRBD1. Germline-derived CDR1 and CDR2 are GTSNPN and SVGIG (reference sequence). V was pared by 4 bases and J by 7 bases, with 4 bases of the junction left unmatched. CDR3 length: 13 residues. DNA of the CDR3: TGTGCCTGGACCCGACAGGGAAATTCACCCCTCCACTTT. Amino acid sequence: CAWTRQGNSPLHF.

The chain links TRBV5-4 to TRBJ2-7, with TRBD1 matching over 9 bases. CDR3 size: 15 residues. Germline V CDR1 and CDR2: SGHNT, YYREEE (reference sequence). The trim removed 0 bases at V and 3 bases at J, leaving 4 bases unmatched. The CDR3 sequence is CASSLAETGGYEQYF. The CDR3 DNA reads TGTGCCAGCAGCTTGGCCGAGACAGGGGGCTACGAGCAGTACTTC.

The rearrangement joins TRBV9 to TRBJ2-3; maybe TRBD1 (5 bases). The length of the CDR3 is 14 residues. Trimming cost V 0 bases and J 0 bases, with 5 bases left between them. Germline loops: CDR1 SGDLS, CDR2 YYNGEE. The CDR3 nucleotides read TGTGCCAGCAGCGTAGGACAGAGCACAGATACGCAGTATTTT. Encoded protein: CASSVGQSTDTQYF. Using reference TRBV9 and TRBJ2-3 for the parts outside the CDR3, the full variable domain is DSGVTQTPKHLITATGQRVTLRCSPRSGDLSVYWYQQSLDQGLQFLIQYYNGEERAKGNILERFSAQQFPDLHSELNLSSLELGDSALYFCASSVGQSTDTQYFGPGTRLTVL.

The chain couples TRBV18 to TRBJ1-2; tentative D call: TRBD1 (6 bases). The V gene lost 3 bases and the J gene lost 2 bases, with 19 bases spanning the gap. Germline CDR1 and CDR2: KGHSH and LQKENI. The CDR3 has 17 amino acids. The CDR3 sequence is CASSPVAGDSFNYGYTF. The CDR3 nucleotides are TGTGCCAGCTCACCCGTAGCAGGGGATAGTTTCAACTATGGCTACACCTTC.

CDR3 sequence reads: CASSLLGHTGELFF. In DNA form, the CDR3 reads TGCGCCAGCAGCTTGCTGGGGCACACCGGGGAGCTGTTTTTT. The gene calls are TRBV5-1 and TRBJ2-2; D might be TRBD1 (5 bases). CDR3 size: 14 residues. Germline V gives CDR1 SGHRS, CDR2 YFSETQ. Trimming removed 1 base at V and 3 bases at J, with 7 bases between.

The V call is TRBV19, the J call TRBJ1-2; 7 bases agree with TRBD1. After removal of 3 bases from V and 8 bases from J, the junction contained 12 bases not matched to a gene. Germline V gene sequence: CDR1 LNHDA, CDR2 SQIVND (reference sequence). The CDR3 contains 15 residues. The CDR3 loop reads CASSIPPGQRGGYTF. The CDR3 DNA reads TGTGCCAGTAGTATCCCACCGGGACAGCGAGGAGGCTACACCTTC.

The chain combines TRBV13 with TRBJ2-7, with 8 bases identical to TRBD2. Trimming took 5 bases from V and 2 from J; bases not matched to a gene: 8. CDR3 size: 15 residues. The germline CDR1 and CDR2 sequences are PRHDT and FYEKMQ (reference sequence). The CDR3 coding sequence is TGTGCCAGCAGCGAGCGGGGGATGGGGACCTACGAGCAGTACTTC. Encoded protein: CASSERGMGTYEQYF. Complete variable domain (other parts from reference TRBV13 and TRBJ2-7): AAGVIQSPRHLIKEKRETATLKCYPIPRHDTVYWYQQGPGQDPQFLISFYEKMQSDKGSIPDRFSAQQFSDYHSELNMSSLELGDSALYFCASSERGMGTYEQYFGPGTRLTVT.

The chain uses TRBV28 and TRBJ2-1, with 9 bases matching TRBD2. Germline CDR1 and CDR2: MDHEN and SYDVKM. This CDR3 comprises 17 residues. V was pared by 5 bases and J by 0 bases, with 8 bases of the junction left unmatched. CDR3 in amino acids: CASSPRLAAISYNEQFF. In DNA form, the CDR3 reads TGTGCCAGCAGTCCCCGACTAGCGGCCATCTCCTACAATGAGCAGTTCTTC.

The rearrangement uses TRBV4-1 and TRBJ2-2, with D perhaps TRBD2 (5 bases). The CDR3 loop spans 17 amino acids. The V gene lost 1 base and the J gene lost 5 bases, with 17 bases spanning the gap. Per the germline V gene, CDR1 is MGHRA and CDR2 is YSYEKL. This CDR3 reads CASSQGGVSAATGELFF. Here the CDR3 DNA reads TGCGCCAGCAGCCAAGGTGGTGTTAGCGCGGCAACCGGGGAGCTGTTTTTT.

The chain carries TRBV6-5 and TRBJ2-2; D assignment may be TRBD1 or TRBD2 (5 bases each). The CDR3 has 15 amino acids. Deletions cut 5 bases from V and 4 bases from J, with 14 bases between. Germline CDR1 is MNHEY and CDR2 is SVGAGI. CDR3 bases: TGTGCCAGCAGTACAGGACACGCGGGCACCGGGGAGCTGTTTTTT. Its protein is CASSTGHAGTGELFF.

The genes are TRBV25-1 and TRBJ1-2; D remains ambiguous. The CDR3 is 13 amino acids. Germline V lookup: CDR1 MGHDK, CDR2 SYGVNS. V dropped 7 bases and J dropped 8 bases, with 17 bases sitting between them. Here the CDR3 reads CASTSAGRGGYTF. The CDR3 coding sequence is TGTGCCAGCACCTCCGCCGGGCGAGGAGGCTACACCTTC.

The V call is TRBV7-9, the J call TRBJ1-2; 8 positions match TRBD1. The V and J ends lost 4 bases and 7 bases, in that order; junction bases with no gene match: 14. Germline values: CDR1 SEHNR, CDR2 FQNEAQ (reference sequence). CDR3 size: 16 residues. The CDR3 spells CASSSDRGAPLGGYTF. CDR3 bases: TGTGCCAGCAGCTCCGACAGGGGCGCCCCCCTGGGTGGCTACACCTTC.

The gene calls are TRBV7-9 and TRBJ2-1, with 10 bases identical to TRBD1. V lost 3 bases to trimming and J lost 6 bases; unmatched junction nucleotides: 8. Germline CDR1 and CDR2: SEHNR and FQNEAQ (reference sequence). This CDR3 is built from 16 residues. The CDR3 here is CASSFDVGQGSNEQFF. CDR3 nucleotides: TGTGCCAGCAGCTTCGACGTGGGACAGGGGTCCAATGAGCAGTTCTTC.

The chain is built from TRBV29-1 and TRBJ2-7, with D perhaps matching TRBD1 or TRBD2 (5 bases each). CDR3 length: 13 residues. V was shortened by 3 bases and J by 7 bases, with 16 bases between the two germline ends. The germline CDR1 and CDR2 sequences are SQVTM and ANQGSEA. In nucleotides, the CDR3 is TGCAGCGTTGAGTCAGGGACGGTGGGAGAGCAGTACTTC. Amino acids: CSVESGTVGEQYF.

The rearrangement uses TRBV28 and TRBJ2-1; 13 bases are a match to TRBD2. This CDR3 region has 16 residues. Germline CDR1 MDHEN, CDR2 SYDVKM. Trimming took 6 bases from V and 4 from J; bases not matched to a gene: 6. CDR3 DNA sequence: TGTGCCAGCAGCCAGGGACTAGCGGGACCTTACAATGAGCAGTTCTTC. This gives the protein CASSQGLAGPYNEQFF.

The chain recombines TRBV3-1 (or the pseudogene TRBV3-2) with TRBJ2-5; maybe TRBD1 (6 bases). The germline V and J ends were trimmed by 2 bases and 5 bases, with 9 bases remaining between them. The CDR3 contains 13 residues. Looked up from germline, CDR1 is LGHDT and CDR2 is YNNKEL (reference sequence). CDR3 in amino acids: CASSQPRGETQYF. The CDR3 bases are TGTGCCAGCAGCCAACCAAGGGGGGAGACCCAGTACTTC.

V is TRBV28 and J is TRBJ1-1; D not resolved. V lost 8 bases to trimming and J lost 0 bases, with 10 bases between them. The CDR3 has 13 amino acids. Germline V gives CDR1 MDHEN, CDR2 SYDVKM. For the CDR3, the DNA is TGTGCCAGCGGGAATGTGATGAACACTGAAGCTTTCTTT. Translation gives CASGNVMNTEAFF.

This clone was found a few times. The chain has TRBV30 and TRBJ2-1, with D maybe TRBD1 (6 bases). The germline V gene has CDR1 GTSNPN and CDR2 SVGIG (reference sequence). Trimming took off 3 bases at V and 9 bases at J, with 9 bases between the two ends. CDR3 length: 11 residues. CDR3 protein: CAWSQGSEQFF. The CDR3 region has the DNA TGTGCCTGGAGCCAGGGGAGTGAGCAGTTCTTC. Looking up the rest from reference TRBV30 and TRBJ2-1 gives the full variable domain: SQTIHQWPATLVQPVGSPLSLECTVEGTSNPNLYWYRQAAGRGLQLLFYSVGIGQISSEVPQNLSASRPQDRQFILSSKKLLLSDSGFYLCAWSQGSEQFFGPGTRLTVL.

The V gene is TRBV19, the J gene TRBJ2-7, with D perhaps being TRBD1 or TRBD2 (6 bases each). The V and J ends lost 9 bases and 1 base respectively, with 13 bases between them. In germline, CDR1 is LNHDA, CDR2 SQIVND (reference sequence). The CDR3 loop spans 13 amino acids. DNA of the CDR3: TGTGCCAGCAACCAGGGGAGGTCCTACGAGCAGTACTTC. Its protein product is CASNQGRSYEQYF.

J is TRBJ2-5 and V is TRBV5-4, with TRBD1 matching 7 bases. From germline, CDR1 is SGHNT and CDR2 YYREEE (reference sequence). This CDR3 spans 14 amino acids. V dropped 3 bases and J dropped 4; count of bases not matched to a gene: 6. The CDR3 nucleotides read TGTGCCAGCAGCTATGGACAGGAGACAGAGACCCAGTACTTC. Translating it yields CASSYGQETETQYF.

The V and J genes are TRBV18 and TRBJ1-1; TRBD1 agrees at 9 bases. CDR1 KGHSH and CDR2 LQKENI come from the germline V gene. J was trimmed by 0 bases and V by 6 bases; bases with no gene match: 5. The CDR3 has 15 amino acids. The CDR3 region has the DNA TGTGCCAGCTCGTGGACAGGGGCGGTGAACACTGAAGCTTTCTTT. Protein: CASSWTGAVNTEAFF.

This sequence joins TRBV4-1 and TRBJ1-5, with D hard to call. This CDR3 spans 16 amino acids. Trimming took 0 bases from V and 0 from J, leaving 9 bases between them. CDR1 is MGHRA, CDR2 YSYEKL, per germline. Written as DNA, the CDR3 is TGCGCCAGCAGCCAAGACGGCTCCTATAGCAATCAGCCCCAGCATTTT. Residues: CASSQDGSYSNQPQHF.